Listed below are T cell receptor beta chains from one sample, sequenced in a study of memory CD4+ T cells and cytomegalovirus serostatus. Data came from immunoSEQ multiplex PCR; TCRdb stores just in-frame clones and leaves some out. The sample includes 50,000 to 65,000 clones, around 88% of them seen just once. Sequencing input: memory CD4+ T cells from blood. These TCRs come from an adult in good health and CMV-seropositive. The CDR3 runs from the conserved cysteine through the conserved F or W. The order of the fields is CDR3 DNA, CDR3 protein, J gene, CDR3 length, V gene, clone size, D gene. D genes are given only for firm matches. A row's size may be missing; if present it is once, few, many or a size class.

TGTGCCAGCAGCGGTACTAGCGGGGGCTCGAGTACCGGGGAGCTGTTTTTT | CASSGTSGGSSTGELFF | TRBJ2-2 | 17 | TRBV21-1 | - | -
TGTGCCAGCAGGAGCGGCGACTACTACTACGAGCAGTACTTC | CASRSGDYYYEQYF | TRBJ2-7 | 14 | TRBV2 | - | -
TGTGCCAGCAGCCAAGACACGGGACTCACCCAAGAGACCCAGTACTTC | CASSQDTGLTQETQYF | TRBJ2-5 | 16 | TRBV4-2 | - | -
TGTGCCAGCAGCTTAGGCCCCTTGGGGTCCAGCAATCAGCCCCAGCATTTT | CASSLGPLGSSNQPQHF | TRBJ1-5 | 17 | TRBV7-2 | - | -
TGTGCCGGCCGGGACAGGGTCACAGATACGCAGTATTTT | CAGRDRVTDTQYF | TRBJ2-3 | 13 | TRBV2 | - | TRBD1
TGTGCCAGCAGGAAGCCGGGACAGAATCAGCCCCAGCATTTT | CASRKPGQNQPQHF | TRBJ1-5 | 14 | TRBV28 | - | TRBD1
TGCGCCAGCAGAGAAACTAGCGGGACCTACAATGAGCAGTTCTTC | CASRETSGTYNEQFF | TRBJ2-1 | 15 | TRBV10-2 | - | TRBD2
TGTGCCAGCAGGTCAGGGGGCTCAGAGACCCAGTACTTC | CASRSGGSETQYF | TRBJ2-5 | 13 | TRBV6-6 | - | TRBD1
TGTGCCAGCTCACCAGGACCGGGGACTGAAGCTTTCTTT | CASSPGPGTEAFF | TRBJ1-1 | 13 | TRBV18 | - | -
TGTGCCAGCAGCCAATATAGCGGGAGGGCCTACAATGAGCAGTTCTTC | CASSQYSGRAYNEQFF | TRBJ2-1 | 16 | TRBV7-3 | - | TRBD2
TGTGCCAGCAGCCAAGCCCCAGCGGGCCTCACAGATACGCAGTATTTT | CASSQAPAGLTDTQYF | TRBJ2-3 | 16 | TRBV14 | - | -
TGTGCCAGCAGTCCACCCGGTTGGATGAACACTGAAGCTTTCTTT | CASSPPGWMNTEAFF | TRBJ1-1 | 15 | TRBV28 | once | -
TGTGCCAGCAGAGCGGACAGGGGGCTCACTAATGAAAAACTGTTTTTT | CASRADRGLTNEKLFF | TRBJ1-4 | 16 | TRBV28 | - | TRBD1
TGTGCCAGTAGTATAGATCGTAGGGGGCACTATGGCTACACCTTC | CASSIDRRGHYGYTF | TRBJ1-2 | 15 | TRBV19 | few | TRBD1
TGCAGCGTTTCCAGGGGCAGCAATCAGCCCCAGCATTTT | CSVSRGSNQPQHF | TRBJ1-5 | 13 | TRBV29-1 | - | -
TGTGCCAGCAGAAAGGCACAGGGGGGCAATCAGCCCCAGCATTTT | CASRKAQGGNQPQHF | TRBJ1-5 | 15 | TRBV6-5 | - | TRBD1
TGTGCCAGCAGTCCGCAGGACAGGGGGGTGTACACTGAAGCTTTCTTT | CASSPQDRGVYTEAFF | TRBJ1-1 | 16 | TRBV27 | once | TRBD1
TGTGCCAGCTCACCATCGGAAGGGACGGCGAACACTGAAGCTTTCTTT | CASSPSEGTANTEAFF | TRBJ1-1 | 16 | TRBV18 | - | -
TGTGCCAGCAGCAGAGACTTACACGAGTACAATGAGCAGTTCTTC | CASSRDLHEYNEQFF | TRBJ2-1 | 15 | TRBV5-6 | - | -
TGTGCCAGCAGCTTGGGACGGGAGAGCTATGGCTACACCTTC | CASSLGRESYGYTF | TRBJ1-2 | 14 | TRBV5-5 | - | -
TGTGCCAGCAGCTTAGGGCTAGCGGAGTACAATGAGCAGTTCTTC | CASSLGLAEYNEQFF | TRBJ2-1 | 15 | TRBV5-8 | - | TRBD2
TGTGCCAGCAGCTTATGGGAGAATAGCAATCAGCCCCAGCATTTT | CASSLWENSNQPQHF | TRBJ1-5 | 15 | TRBV7-8 | - | -
TGTGCCAGCAGCCCTACAGGGGCCGGCTATGGCTACACCTTC | CASSPTGAGYGYTF | TRBJ1-2 | 14 | TRBV7-2 | - | TRBD1
TGTGCCAGCTCACCATCGGACGCTGAAGCTTTCTTT | CASSPSDAEAFF | TRBJ1-1 | 12 | TRBV18 | - | -
TGTGCCAGCAGCTTAGAGGGCCGATACCAAGAGACCCAGTACTTC | CASSLEGRYQETQYF | TRBJ2-5 | 15 | TRBV7-9 | - | -
TGTGCCAGCAGCCGGGCAGACTACGAGCAGTACTTC | CASSRADYEQYF | TRBJ2-7 | 12 | TRBV11-1 | - | -
TGTGCCAGCAACTCCGTTCTAGCCGTAGCAAATGAGCAGTTCTTC | CASNSVLAVANEQFF | TRBJ2-1 | 15 | TRBV7-9 | few | -
TGTGCCACCAGCAGACCACCCCCCACTCGGGAAGCTTTCTTT | CATSRPPPTREAFF | TRBJ1-1 | 14 | TRBV15 | few | -
TGTGCCAGTAGTATTACTCTCTCTGGGGCCAACGTCCTGACTTTC | CASSITLSGANVLTF | TRBJ2-6 | 15 | TRBV19 | - | -
TGTGCCATCAGTGAGTCGGACCATAGCTCCTACGAGCAGTACTTC | CAISESDHSSYEQYF | TRBJ2-7 | 15 | TRBV10-3 | - | -
TGTGCCAGCAGCTCCCCTTGGACCGAGCTCTCTGGAAACACCATATATTTT | CASSSPWTELSGNTIYF | TRBJ1-3 | 17 | TRBV7-9 | - | -
TGTGCCATCAGTGAAACGGTATTAGACCGGAGATTCAATGAGCAGTTCTTC | CAISETVLDRRFNEQFF | TRBJ2-1 | 17 | TRBV10-3 | - | -
TGTGCCAGCAGCTTAAATGGTCAGGGATTAGAAGCTTTCTTT | CASSLNGQGLEAFF | TRBJ1-1 | 14 | TRBV7-9 | - | -
TGTGCCAGCAGCTCAGATACGGGGAGGGAGACCCAGTACTTC | CASSSDTGRETQYF | TRBJ2-5 | 14 | TRBV7-9 | once | -
TGTGCCAGCAGTTACTCGGGGGGCGCGACTGGCTACACCTTC | CASSYSGGATGYTF | TRBJ1-2 | 14 | TRBV6-5 | - | -
TGCGCCAGCAGCCCGAACGCCGGGACAGCGAACGAAGCTTTCTTT | CASSPNAGTANEAFF | TRBJ1-1 | 15 | TRBV5-1 | - | TRBD1
TGTGCCAGCAGCCCCGGAGCGGGAGTCAGGGAGACCCAGTACTTC | CASSPGAGVRETQYF | TRBJ2-5 | 15 | TRBV9 | - | TRBD2
TGTGCCAGCAGCCCAGACCGCACCTGGGGAGATACGCAGTATTTT | CASSPDRTWGDTQYF | TRBJ2-3 | 15 | TRBV5-6 | - | -
TGTGCCAGCAGCTTAGTGGGAGTAGATACGCAGTATTTT | CASSLVGVDTQYF | TRBJ2-3 | 13 | TRBV7-2 | - | -
TGTGCCAGCAGCCGTATTAGCGGGGACAGCTCCTACAATGAGCAGTTCTTC | CASSRISGDSSYNEQFF | TRBJ2-1 | 17 | TRBV7-2 | - | -
TGTGCCAGCAGCTTAGCGGCCCAAGAGACCCAGTACTTC | CASSLAAQETQYF | TRBJ2-5 | 13 | TRBV7-2 | - | -
TGCGCCAGCAGCTTGGTACGCGGGGCAAACTACGAGCAGTACTTC | CASSLVRGANYEQYF | TRBJ2-7 | 15 | TRBV5-1 | - | -